These 20 T cell receptor beta chains were sequenced from one sample in a study of CD4 T cells in relation to SARS-CoV-2 and coronaviruses. Using immunoSEQ multiplex PCR, the repertoire was profiled, and TCRdb retains in-frame clones only, with some absent. The repertoire consists of some 65,000 clones, with 87% occurring once and the leading ten covering around 1.7%. CD4+ T cells from unexposed donors were obtained before the COVID-19 pandemic (2011-2018). Sample: memory CD4+ T cells from PBMCs. These receptors came from a human donor in good health.

This clone was counted only a few times. J is TRBJ1-2 and V is TRBV2; 7 positions agree with TRBD1. The V segment lost 2 bases and the J segment 6 bases; nucleotides outside the gene matches: 3. The germline V gene has CDR1 SNHLY and CDR2 FYNNEI. This CDR3 spans 13 amino acids. The CDR3 protein is CASSEYRGHGYTF. CDR3 in DNA: TGTGCCAGCAGTGAATACAGGGGACATGGCTACACCTTC. Combining the CDR3 with reference TRBV2 and TRBJ1-2 gives the whole variable domain EPEVTQTPSHQVTQMGQEVILRCVPISNHLYFYWYRQILGQKVEFLVSFYNNEISEKSEIFDDQFSVERPDGSNFTLKIRSTKLEDSAMYFCASSEYRGHGYTFGSGTRLTVV.

The genes are TRBV18 and TRBJ2-6; no reliable D call. The V gene lost 3 bases and the J gene lost 0 bases, with 3 bases spanning the gap. The CDR3 extends over 14 amino acids. The germline V gene encodes CDR1 KGHSH and CDR2 LQKENI. The DNA for the CDR3 is TGTGCCAGCTCACCTTTCTCTGGGGCCAACGTCCTGACTTTC. Its translation is CASSPFSGANVLTF.

This clone was found a few times. V and J are TRBV3-1 (or the pseudogene TRBV3-2) and TRBJ1-2; weak D call: TRBD1 (5 bases). This CDR3 comprises 16 residues. Per germline, CDR1 LGHDT and CDR2 YNNKEL (reference sequence). Trimming took off 1 base at V and 4 bases at J, with 16 bases between the two ends. CDR3 DNA: TGTGCCAGCAGCCAAGGTGGGGGGACTAAGCTCTATGGCTACACCTTC. This translates into CASSQGGGTKLYGYTF.

This chain joins TRBV27 and TRBJ2-1; 7 nucleotides match TRBD2. V lost 3 bases, J lost 8 bases, and 13 bases stayed unmatched. Germline V gene data show CDR1 as MNHEY and CDR2 as SMNVEV (reference sequence). CDR3 length: 16 residues. DNA for the CDR3: TGTGCCAGCAGTTTTGGCTATGCGGGAGTGGACGATGAGCAGTTCTTC. Translation: CASSFGYAGVDDEQFF.

J is TRBJ2-1 and V is TRBV4-1, with TRBD1 identical over 8 bases. J was trimmed by 6 bases and V by 2 bases; bases with no gene match: 12. This CDR3 is 17 amino acids long. CDR1 is MGHRA, CDR2 YSYEKL, per germline. This chain's CDR3 is CASSQRYRDRLSNEQFF. DNA of the CDR3: TGCGCCAGCAGCCAAAGATATAGGGACAGGCTCAGCAATGAGCAGTTCTTC.

The chain joins TRBV18 to TRBJ2-6; D is unclear. Germline-derived CDR1 and CDR2 are KGHSH and LQKENI. The CDR3 runs 17 residues. V was trimmed by 0 bases and J by 0 bases, leaving 9 bases between them. The CDR3, as DNA: TGTGCCAGCTCACCACCCGCAGGAGTCTCTGGGGCCAACGTCCTGACTTTC. Amino acid sequence: CASSPPAGVSGANVLTF.

The rearrangement links TRBV29-1 to TRBJ2-7; D may match TRBD1 or TRBD2 (5 bases each). Germline V CDR1 and CDR2: SQVTM, ANQGSEA. V gave up 1 base and J gave up 4 bases, with 14 bases separating them. This CDR3 contains 14 residues. This CDR3 is CSVEGIPGRYEQYF. The CDR3 bases are TGCAGCGTTGAAGGAATACCGGGACGGTACGAGCAGTACTTC.

The chain links TRBV7-2 to TRBJ2-7, with TRBD2 matching 14 bases. J was trimmed by 0 bases and V by 5 bases; bases with no gene match: 3. This CDR3 has 16 amino acids. Per the germline V gene, CDR1 is SGHTA and CDR2 is FQGNSA. The chain's CDR3 is CASSRTSGGTSYEQYF. CDR3 bases: TGTGCCAGCAGCCGGACTAGCGGGGGGACCTCCTACGAGCAGTACTTC. The variable domain in full, completed from reference TRBV7-2 and TRBJ2-7, reads GAGVSQSPSNKVTEKGKDVELRCDPISGHTALYWYRQSLGQGLEFLIYFQGNSAPDKSGLPSDRFSAERTGGSVSTLTIQRTQQEDSAVYLCASSRTSGGTSYEQYFGPGTRLTVT.

The chain joins TRBV5-1 to TRBJ2-1; TRBD2 matches 13 bases. The CDR3 runs to 18 residues. With V trimmed by 5 bases and J by 2 bases, 10 bases remained unmatched. Per the germline V gene, CDR1 is SGHRS and CDR2 is YFSETQ. The CDR3 protein is CASRARTSGSPAYNEQFF. The CDR3 coding sequence is TGCGCCAGCAGGGCTCGGACTAGCGGGAGCCCGGCCTACAATGAGCAGTTCTTC.

The chain recombines TRBV11-1 with TRBJ2-7, with D maybe TRBD1 (5 bases). V was clipped by 1 base and J by 2 bases, with 15 bases between them. CDR1 and CDR2 from the germline V gene are SGHAT and FQDESV (reference sequence). The CDR3 length is 16 residues. The CDR3 bases are TGTGCCAGCAGCTTAGGCTTCGGACACGAGACCTACGAGCAGTACTTC. Its translation: CASSLGFGHETYEQYF.

V usage is TRBV27 and J usage is TRBJ2-5; tentatively, D is TRBD1 or TRBD2 (8 bases each). Germline V gene sequence: CDR1 MNHEY, CDR2 SMNVEV (reference sequence). The V gene lost 6 bases and the J gene lost 5 bases, with 37 bases spanning the gap. This CDR3 has 21 residues. CDR3 bases: TGTGCCAGCAGCCACCCCGCGGGCAGGGGGCAAGCGGGAGTAGGAAGGGAGACCCAGTACTTC. As protein: CASSHPAGRGQAGVGRETQYF.

J is TRBJ1-1 and V is TRBV12-3 or TRBV12-4; D not resolved. The length of the CDR3 is 13 residues. The V and J ends lost 3 bases and 1 base respectively, with 6 bases between them. The CDR3 is CASSFRGNTEAFF. The CDR3 coding sequence is TGTGCCAGCAGTTTCCGAGGGAACACTGAAGCTTTCTTT.

V and J are TRBV29-1 and TRBJ2-3; D perhaps matches TRBD2 (5 bases). Between the trimmed V and J ends, which lost 4 bases and 6 bases, there was a span of 20 bases. CDR1 is SQVTM, CDR2 ANQGSEA, per germline. This CDR3 region has 15 residues. CDR3 residues: CSVADPLRVIDTQYF. The CDR3 DNA reads as TGCAGCGTTGCCGACCCTCTGCGGGTCATCGATACGCAGTATTTT.

This clone was detected only a few times. The gene calls are TRBV5-4 and TRBJ1-6; 9 nucleotides match TRBD1. Germline-derived CDR1 and CDR2 are SGHNT and YYREEE (reference sequence). CDR3 length: 15 amino acids. Trimming removed 4 bases from V and 8 bases from J; junction bases left unmatched: 7. For the CDR3, the DNA is TGTGCCAGCAGCAACGGACAGGGGTATTATTCACCCCTCCACTTT. As protein: CASSNGQGYYSPLHF.

The chain uses TRBV11-2 and TRBJ1-3; unclear D gene. CDR1 SGHAT and CDR2 FQNNGV come from the germline V gene. The CDR3 totals 15 residues. Trimming pared 3 bases from V and 0 bases from J, leaving 9 bases between. CDR3 sequence reads: CASSFAGGSGNTIYF. Here the CDR3 DNA reads TGTGCCAGCAGCTTCGCGGGCGGCTCTGGAAACACCATATATTTT.

The rearrangement joins TRBV19 to TRBJ1-2; 8 bases line up with TRBD1. V dropped 3 bases and J dropped 13; count of bases not matched to a gene: 13. The germline gives CDR1 LNHDA, CDR2 SQIVND (reference sequence). This CDR3 spans 14 amino acids. CDR3 region: CASSIRTGPKGCTF. Written as DNA, the CDR3 is TGTGCCAGTAGTATCCGGACAGGGCCGAAGGGTTGCACCTTC.

The chain employs TRBV7-3 and TRBJ1-1; no reliable D call. CDR1 and CDR2 from the germline V gene are SGHTA and FQGTGA. The CDR3 is made up of 13 amino acids. The V and J ends lost 5 bases and 1 base respectively, with 8 bases between them. The CDR3 sequence: CASSVTSNTEAFF. Written as DNA, the CDR3 is TGTGCCAGCAGCGTCACATCGAACACTGAAGCTTTCTTT.

This clone has just one count. The chain joins TRBV7-9 to TRBJ1-2, with D hard to call. This CDR3 has 14 residues. The V gene's germline CDR1 is SEHNR and CDR2 FQNEAQ (reference sequence). With 2 bases removed from V and 6 bases from J, the gap between germline ends came to 13 bases. The CDR3 protein is CASSLLAGSDGYTF. The CDR3 DNA follows: TGTGCCAGCAGCTTACTCGCCGGGAGCGATGGCTACACCTTC.

V is TRBV10-3 and J is TRBJ2-7; D is ambiguous. CDR1 and CDR2 (germline): ENHRY, SYGVKD. CDR3 length: 13 amino acids. Deletions cut 0 bases from V and 5 bases from J, with 8 bases between. The CDR3 region is CAISESAGHEQYF. CDR3 DNA: TGTGCCATCAGTGAGTCGGCCGGTCACGAGCAGTACTTC.

The rearrangement links TRBV19 to TRBJ1-2, with 8 bases aligning to TRBD1. The CDR3 length is 14 residues. The V gene end was trimmed by 3 bases and the J gene end by 8 bases; junction bases not matched to a gene: 8. CDR1 and CDR2 from the germline V gene are LNHDA and SQIVND (reference sequence). CDR3 DNA: TGTGCCAGTAGTATTGGGACAGGAGGATTCGGCTACACCTTC. This translates into CASSIGTGGFGYTF.